This is a list of T cell receptor beta chains from one sample in a study of T cells in Graves' hyperthyroidism and ophthalmopathy. One entry per CDR3 protein, called by TCRdb with MiXCR from the multiplex PCR reads. The sample includes approximately 330,000 distinct CDR3 sequences, 15% to 20% of them seen just once. Material for sequencing was blood. The receptors come from a woman aged 45-65 years with Graves' hyperthyroidism. CDR3s include the opening cysteine and the closing phenylalanine or tryptophan. Each record gives: CDR3 protein, CDR3 DNA, D gene, V gene, clone size, J gene, CDR3 length. D genes are given only for firm matches. Only some rows state a clone size, as once, few, many or a class for expanded clones.

CASSARVEETQYF | TGTGCCAGCAGCGCGAGGGTGGAAGAGACCCAGTACTTC | . | TRBV27 | . | TRBJ2-5 | 13
CASTTPGIGHNEQFF | TGTGCCAGCACCACTCCTGGGATTGGACACAATGAGCAGTTCTTC | . | TRBV28 | few | TRBJ2-1 | 15
CASSPGLAADTQYF | TGTGCCAGCAGCCCTGGCCTAGCGGCAGATACGCAGTATTTT | TRBD2 | TRBV6-1 | many | TRBJ2-3 | 14
CASSRTSGTDTQYF | TGTGCCAGCAGTCGGACTAGCGGCACAGATACGCAGTATTTT | TRBD2 | TRBV28 | many | TRBJ2-3 | 14
CASSNGGVAEQYF | TGTGCCAGCAGCAACGGGGGGGTGGCCGAGCAGTACTTC | TRBD2 | TRBV6-2/TRBV6-3 | . | TRBJ2-7 | 13
CASEKDLTDTQYF | TGTGCCAGCGAGAAGGACCTCACAGATACGCAGTATTTT | . | TRBV10-3 | few | TRBJ2-3 | 13
CASRPGASSYNEQFF | TGTGCCAGCAGGCCAGGGGCAAGCTCCTACAATGAGCAGTTCTTC | . | TRBV28 | few | TRBJ2-1 | 15
CASRSGWDYGYTF | TGTGCCAGCAGGTCCGGGTGGGACTATGGCTACACCTTC | . | TRBV28 | . | TRBJ1-2 | 13
CASSFAGTDGYTF | TGTGCCAGCAGTTTCGCCGGGACAGATGGCTACACCTTC | TRBD1 | TRBV12-3/TRBV12-4 | few | TRBJ1-2 | 13
CASSRGVSGYEQYF | TGTGCCAGCAGCCGCGGAGTGTCGGGGTACGAGCAGTACTTC | . | TRBV28 | many | TRBJ2-7 | 14
CASSKLRVNEQFF | TGCGCCAGCAGCAAACTTAGGGTGAATGAGCAGTTCTTC | . | TRBV5-1 | many | TRBJ2-1 | 13
CASSPGQGGRALHF | TGTGCCAGCAGCCCGGGACAGGGGGGGAGGGCCCTCCACTTT | TRBD1 | TRBV3-1 | . | TRBJ1-6 | 14
CASSEGATGWGTDTQYF | TGTGCCAGCAGTGAAGGGGCGACAGGGTGGGGGACAGATACGCAGTATTTT | TRBD1 | TRBV6-1 | many | TRBJ2-3 | 17
CSAPRDGNQPQHF | TGCAGTGCCCCCAGGGACGGCAATCAGCCCCAGCATTTT | . | TRBV20-1 | many | TRBJ1-5 | 13
CSARDDGLAGSNTGELFF | TGCAGTGCTAGAGACGATGGGCTAGCGGGATCGAACACCGGGGAGCTGTTTTTT | TRBD2 | TRBV20-1 | many | TRBJ2-2 | 18
CASRLRETQYF | TGTGCCAGCAGGCTGCGGGAGACCCAGTACTTC | . | TRBV6-1 | . | TRBJ2-5 | 11